The present entry profiles one TCR beta chain with its context. No antigen is known for it. No much larger clone exists at a distance of one base, and base qualities are not known. This record belongs to a study of Ad26.COV2.S vaccination and SARS-CoV-2 variants (dated by TCRdb to about 2021). About the study as a whole: Vaccine-arm donors were drawn from COV1001, a multicentre, randomized, double-blind, placebo-controlled phase I-IIa trial of Ad26.COV2.S in healthy adults. Investigators did not know the trial group allocation while performing experiments and assessing outcomes. Participants in the trial were split at random into five groups of five each, receiving low-dose or high-dose Ad26.COV2.S once or twice, or else placebo on both occasions. The TCR-sequenced set comprised roughly 30 samples: approximately 20 Ad26.COV2.S vaccine recipients, 5 placebo recipients and 8 SARS-CoV-2 convalescent individuals. TCRbeta repertoire sequencing was used to assess the specificity and breadth of SARS-CoV-2-reactive T cell receptors after Ad26.COV2.S vaccination. Ad26.COV2.S was given intramuscularly at 5x10^10 or 1x10^11 viral particles, as a single shot or as two shots 56 days apart.

Explained via the paper, the treatment or condition label denotes: roughly 19 received Ad26.COV2.S at low or high dose, single or two shots; about five received placebo; per-sample allocation not given. For vaccine and placebo recipients, the sequenced repertoires came from samples collected on day 63 after the first injection. Between 29 July and 7 August 2020, Cohort 1b enrolled 25 adults aged 18-55 years at one site in Boston, USA. Ad26.COV2.S consisted of a replication-incompetent adenovirus type 26 vector by which a prefusion-stabilized SARS-CoV-2 spike protein from the original Wuhan strain was expressed. Study-wide conclusions, independent of this receptor: After vaccination, substantial breadth of spike-specific CD8+ and CD4+ T cell responses was reported. Spike-specific TCR breadth was higher in Ad26.COV2.S recipients than in placebo recipients (P = 0.0014). Non-spike TCR breadth was comparable between vaccine and placebo recipients, consistent with the vaccine containing only spike. The authors noted that total T cell responses may have been underestimated by the TCR breadth and depth analyses. Comparing responses between vaccine doses or regimens was not something the study was powered to do.

The immunoSEQ Assay was used to sequence TCRbeta CDR3 regions. After extraction, genomic DNA underwent amplification by bias-controlled multiplex PCR, followed by high-throughput sequencing. The authors processed their data as follows. To quantify the absolute abundance of each unique TCRbeta CDR3 region, sequences were collapsed and filtered. T cell fraction was estimated by normalizing TCRbeta template counts to usable DNA, which was measured by amplifying reference genes present in all nucleated cells. Repertoire TCRs were annotated as SARS-CoV-2-specific by exact matching of V gene, CDR3 amino acid sequence and J gene to a known reactive TCR set. MIRA supplied the reference SARS-CoV-2 TCR set, which was filtered for enrichment in COVID-19-positive ImmuneCODE repertoires so that public or cross-reactive TCRs were removed. Using the MIRA antigens, annotated TCRs were further analysed by specific ORF or by position within an ORF. Breadth was defined as the number of annotated unique rearrangements divided by the total number of unique productive rearrangements, and depth was defined as the summed frequency of the annotated unique rearrangements. Two-sided Wilcoxon rank-sum tests were applied when comparing TCR breadth between groups. TCRdb mirrors the immuneACCESS table, restricted to in-frame sequences. Some clones are absent from its copies; in checked studies, under half trace to an unresolved V gene, and the reason for the others is unknown. The V and J calls and clone size are taken from that table; D and trimming were inferred from the DNA. This sample lists roughly 500,000 clones; 89% were detected once. Together, the top ten hold around 2.6% of the sample.

CDR1 and CDR2 are drawn from the germline V gene: MDHEN, SYDVKM. The V end loses 10 bases and the J end loses 4 bases, and a stretch of 10 bases separates them. From its cysteine to its phenylalanine, the CDR3 spans 11 amino acids. Only the CDR3 DNA is retained, 33 bases long and in frame from the first base. The sample in question was peripheral blood, obtained in a trial of Ad26.COV2.S vaccine versus placebo. The chain couples TRBV28 to TRBJ1-2; too little of a D gene remains to name it. The TCR comes from a person between 18 and 65 years old who received the Ad26.COV2.S COVID-19 vaccine or a placebo. The DNA sequence is as follows: TGTGCCACTTTTTCTGGCTATGGCTACACCTTC. This is translated as CATFSGYGYTF.